One sample yielded the 25 T cell receptor beta chains listed below, sequenced in a study of blood T cell repertoires in COVID-19. Assay: immunoSEQ multiplex PCR; the TCRdb copy retains only in-frame clones and omits some. The repertoire includes 150,000 to 200,000 clones, 87% of them detected once, and approximately 12% sits in the top ten. The sequencing sample was made of peripheral blood. The receptors originated from a woman in her 70s with COVID-19, enrolled during active disease.

V is TRBV5-4 and J is TRBJ2-5; no firm D call. CDR1 is SGHNT, CDR2 YYREEE, per germline (reference sequence). The V end lost 4 bases, the J end lost 3 bases, and 13 bases lay between the germline ends. The CDR3 sequence is 14 residues long. CDR3: CASSRQTIKETQYF. The CDR3 bases are TGTGCCAGCAGCCGCCAGACAATTAAAGAGACCCAGTACTTC.

The chain has TRBV18 and TRBJ1-2; unclear D gene. The germline gives CDR1 KGHSH, CDR2 LQKENI. V gave up 2 bases and J gave up 4 bases, with 14 bases separating them. The CDR3 consists of 15 residues. CDR3 region: CASSPGSALAYGYTF. CDR3 bases: TGTGCCAGCTCACCAGGGTCAGCCTTAGCCTATGGCTACACCTTC.

J is TRBJ1-1 and V is TRBV27; D remains ambiguous. The germline CDR1 and CDR2 sequences are MNHEY and SMNVEV (reference sequence). Trimming removed 2 bases at V and 4 bases at J, with 14 bases between. The CDR3 runs 15 residues. CDR3 in DNA: TGTGCCAGCAGTTTAAAAGGAGACTTGGGCACTGAAGCTTTCTTT. Protein product: CASSLKGDLGTEAFF.

The V gene is TRBV6-5, the J gene TRBJ1-6; D uncertain. Germline loops: CDR1 MNHEY, CDR2 SVGAGI. V was trimmed by 6 bases and J by 4 bases, leaving 13 bases between them. The CDR3 runs 15 residues. CDR3 loop: CASRTDGFYNSPLHF. Written as DNA, the CDR3 is TGTGCCAGCAGGACCGACGGGTTTTATAATTCACCCCTCCACTTT.

This sequence joins TRBV6-2 or TRBV6-3 and TRBJ2-5, with TRBD1 identical over 9 bases. The CDR3 runs to 15 residues. Trimming cost V 0 bases and J 5 bases; bases outside gene matches: 4. Germline-derived CDR1 and CDR2 are MNHEY and SVGEGT. CDR3 region: CASSYSDRGGETQYF. The CDR3 region has the DNA TGTGCCAGCAGTTACTCGGACAGGGGAGGGGAGACCCAGTACTTC.

The CDR3 DNA reads as TGCGCCAGCAGCAAGGACAGACCCAGCACTGAAGCTTTCTTT. This encodes CASSKDRPSTEAFF. This chain uses TRBV5-1 with TRBJ1-1; a weak D match, TRBD1 (6 bases). Per germline, CDR1 SGHRS and CDR2 YFSETQ. The CDR3 is 14 amino acids. V gave up 4 bases and J gave up 4 bases, with 14 bases separating them. Drawing the rest from reference TRBV5-1 and TRBJ1-1, the complete variable domain is KAGVTQTPRYLIKTRGQQVTLSCSPISGHRSVSWYQQTPGQGLQFLFEYFSETQRNKGNFPGRFSGRQFSNSRSEMNVSTLELGDSALYLCASSKDRPSTEAFFGQGTRLTVV.

The V gene is TRBV18, the J gene TRBJ2-3, with a possible D match to TRBD2 (6 bases). CDR3 length equals 18 residues. The V gene's germline CDR1 is KGHSH and CDR2 LQKENI. Trimming stripped 0 bases from V and 4 bases from J, with 20 bases between. The CDR3, as DNA: TGTGCCAGCTCACCACCGGGTTTGGGGGGTCTACGGGCAGATACGCAGTATTTT. Residues: CASSPPGLGGLRADTQYF. The whole variable domain, filled in from reference TRBV18 and TRBJ2-3, reads NAGVMQNPRHLVRRRGQEARLRCSPMKGHSHVYWYRQLPEEGLKFMVYLQKENIIDESGMPKERFSAEFPKEGPSILRIQQVVRGDSAAYFCASSPPGLGGLRADTQYFGPGTRLTVL.

CDR3 protein: CASSRTEGDSLSGANVLTF. CDR3 nucleotide sequence: TGCGCCAGCAGCCGAACTGAGGGAGACTCATTATCTGGGGCCAACGTCCTGACTTTC. The V call is TRBV5-1, the J call TRBJ2-6; tentative D call: TRBD2 (5 bases). Trimming shortened V by 4 bases and J by 1 base, and 21 bases separated the two germline ends. CDR1 and CDR2 (germline): SGHRS, YFSETQ. The CDR3 runs to 19 residues. The whole variable domain, filled in from reference TRBV5-1 and TRBJ2-6, reads KAGVTQTPRYLIKTRGQQVTLSCSPISGHRSVSWYQQTPGQGLQFLFEYFSETQRNKGNFPGRFSGRQFSNSRSEMNVSTLELGDSALYLCASSRTEGDSLSGANVLTFGAGSRLTVL.

This chain uses TRBV6-2 or TRBV6-3 with TRBJ2-1, with a tentative D call TRBD2 (7 bases). Germline CDR1 and CDR2: MNHEY and SVGEGT. The CDR3 is 16 amino acids. Trimming left V 4 bases short and J 0 bases short, with 13 bases between. As DNA, the CDR3 is TGTGCCAGCAGTTCCCGGGGGGCTCCCTCCTACAATGAGCAGTTCTTC. Protein sequence: CASSSRGAPSYNEQFF.

V and J are TRBV28 and TRBJ2-7; possibly TRBD2 for D (6 bases). Per the germline V gene, CDR1 is MDHEN and CDR2 is SYDVKM. This CDR3 has 15 amino acids. Trimming shortened V by 5 bases and J by 4 bases, and 18 bases separated the two germline ends. The CDR3 sequence: CASSGSGSKRYEQYF. Written as DNA, the CDR3 is TGTGCCAGCAGTGGAAGCGGGTCTAAAAGGTACGAGCAGTACTTC. Together with reference TRBV28 and TRBJ2-7, the CDR3 gives the full variable domain: DVKVTQSSRYLVKRTGEKVFLECVQDMDHENMFWYRQDPGLGLRLIYFSYDVKMKEKGDIPEGYSVSREKKERFSLILESASTNQTSMYLCASSGSGSKRYEQYFGPGTRLTVT.

This clone has a handful of counts. The rearrangement uses TRBV6-6 and TRBJ1-3; 7 nucleotides line up with TRBD1. There are 14 residues in the CDR3. Trimming cost V 7 bases and J 4 bases; bases outside gene matches: 7. CDR1 is MNHNY, CDR2 SVGAGI, per germline (reference sequence). This chain's CDR3 is CASTPGGFGNTIYF. CDR3 coding DNA: TGTGCCAGCACCCCAGGGGGATTCGGAAACACCATATATTTT.

The gene calls are TRBV9 and TRBJ2-7; TRBD2 matches at 10 bases. The CDR3 covers 17 residues. The germline gives CDR1 SGDLS, CDR2 YYNGEE. Losses at the gene ends were 4 bases for V and 6 bases for J; bases not matched to a gene: 16. CDR3 amino acids: CASSPRGAAGGPGEQYF. The CDR3 DNA follows: TGTGCCAGCAGCCCACGGGGGGCAGCGGGAGGGCCGGGCGAGCAGTACTTC.

CDR3 sequence reads: CASSLTGGHSGANVLTF. CDR3 coding DNA: TGTGCCAGCAGTCTCACAGGGGGCCACTCTGGGGCCAACGTCCTGACTTTC. The V gene is TRBV28, the J gene TRBJ2-6; TRBD1 aligns across 9 bases. Germline V CDR1 and CDR2: MDHEN, SYDVKM. The CDR3 is 17 amino acids. The trim removed 5 bases at V and 0 bases at J, leaving 5 bases unmatched.

The rearrangement uses TRBV19 and TRBJ1-3; D gene uncertain. The CDR3 has 15 amino acids. Looked up from germline, CDR1 is LNHDA and CDR2 is SQIVND (reference sequence). Trimming stripped 5 bases from V and 0 bases from J, with 11 bases between. The CDR3 reads CASSVNRFSGNTIYF. The CDR3 coding sequence is TGTGCCAGTAGTGTCAACCGGTTCTCTGGAAACACCATATATTTT.

J is TRBJ2-1 and V is TRBV28; 16 bases line up with TRBD2. This CDR3 region has 17 residues. V gave up 4 bases and J gave up 6 bases; unmatched junction bases: 6. From germline, CDR1 is MDHEN and CDR2 SYDVKM. The CDR3 is CASSSGTSGRALNEQFF. DNA for the CDR3: TGTGCCAGCAGTTCAGGGACTAGCGGGAGGGCCCTCAATGAGCAGTTCTTC.

The chain uses TRBV27 and TRBJ2-7; 7 bases agree with TRBD2. The CDR3 runs to 15 residues. The V segment lost 3 bases and the J segment 4 bases; nucleotides outside the gene matches: 9. The V gene's germline CDR1 is MNHEY and CDR2 SMNVEV (reference sequence). The CDR3 DNA reads as TGTGCCAGCAGTTTCCGCGCGGGGGTAGGGTACGAGCAGTACTTC. Residues: CASSFRAGVGYEQYF.

The chain uses TRBV27 and TRBJ1-6, with a weak D call TRBD1 (6 bases). Germline CDR1 and CDR2: MNHEY and SMNVEV (reference sequence). The length of the CDR3 is 16 residues. V was pared by 2 bases and J by 8 bases, with 16 bases between. The CDR3 reads CASSLITGRVDSPLHF. CDR3 nucleotide sequence: TGTGCCAGCAGTTTAATAACAGGGAGAGTAGATTCACCCCTCCACTTT.

J is TRBJ2-4 and V is TRBV19, with D maybe TRBD2 (5 bases). The CDR3 has 11 residues. Germline values: CDR1 LNHDA, CDR2 SQIVND (reference sequence). V was shortened by 11 bases and J by 5 bases, with 10 bases between the two germline ends. The CDR3 sequence: CACRTENIQYF. CDR3 DNA: TGTGCCTGCCGGACTGAAAACATTCAGTACTTC.

The genes are TRBV28 and TRBJ1-1; D call uncertain. With 4 bases removed from V and 4 bases from J, the gap between germline ends came to 16 bases. In germline, CDR1 is MDHEN, CDR2 SYDVKM. CDR3 length: 15 residues. The CDR3 region is CASSSPGRVGTEAFF. The DNA of the CDR3 is TGTGCCAGCAGTTCCCCGGGGAGGGTTGGCACTGAAGCTTTCTTT.

This chain joins TRBV19 and TRBJ2-2; 8 nucleotides match TRBD2. CDR1 is LNHDA and CDR2 is SQIVND in the germline V gene (reference sequence). This CDR3 region has 16 residues. With 0 bases clipped from V and 4 bases from J, the junction kept 4 bases outside the gene matches. In DNA, the CDR3 is TGTGCCAGTAGTATAGATCACGGGGGGGGCACCGGGGAGCTGTTTTTT. Its translation: CASSIDHGGGTGELFF.

The V call is TRBV6-6, the J call TRBJ1-1; a weak D match, TRBD1 (5 bases). CDR1 is MNHNY, CDR2 SVGAGI, per germline (reference sequence). V lost 5 bases and J lost 0, with 22 bases in between. The CDR3 is made up of 18 amino acids. The CDR3 region has the DNA TGTGCCAGCAGTCGCAAACAGACAGCTACCCGTATGAACACTGAAGCTTTCTTT. It encodes CASSRKQTATRMNTEAFF.

DNA for the CDR3: TGTGCCAGCAGCTTAGGACTAGCGGGAGGCTACGAGCAGTACTTC. This codes for CASSLGLAGGYEQYF. The chain has TRBV7-2 and TRBJ2-7; 13 nucleotides align to TRBD2. The CDR3 loop spans 15 amino acids. Germline V gene data show CDR1 as SGHTA and CDR2 as FQGNSA. Trimming cost V 1 base and J 3 bases; bases outside gene matches: 0.

The sample holds a few counts of this clone. The rearrangement joins TRBV6-5 to TRBJ1-1; maybe TRBD1 (6 bases). Trimming cost V 0 bases and J 1 base, with 12 bases left between them. The CDR3 loop spans 16 amino acids. Germline loops: CDR1 MNHEY, CDR2 SVGAGI. In nucleotides, the CDR3 is TGTGCCAGCAGTTACTCGCTAGGGGGATCGAACACTGAAGCTTTCTTT. As protein: CASSYSLGGSNTEAFF.

The J gene is TRBJ1-1, the V gene TRBV6-2 or TRBV6-3; no clear D gene. Trimming shortened V by 2 bases and J by 1 base, and 14 bases separated the two germline ends. The CDR3 sequence is 16 residues long. Germline CDR1 MNHEY, CDR2 SVGEGT. This CDR3 reads CASSYAVRRKNTEAFF. In DNA form, the CDR3 reads TGTGCCAGCAGTTACGCTGTTAGGAGAAAGAACACTGAAGCTTTCTTT.

This clone was observed once. The chain links TRBV28 to TRBJ2-3, with TRBD2 matching 9 bases. J was trimmed by 4 bases and V by 5 bases; bases with no gene match: 7. Per germline, CDR1 MDHEN and CDR2 SYDVKM. The CDR3 sequence is 15 residues long. This CDR3 reads CASSTTSGGPDTQYF. For the CDR3, the DNA is TGTGCCAGCAGTACGACTAGCGGTGGCCCAGATACGCAGTATTTT.